This T cell receptor beta chain appears in the sequencing data of a study of CD8 T cells in Susac syndrome. The CDR3 has 15 residues. CDR1 is SNHLY and CDR2 is FYNNEI in the germline V gene. The J segment lost 2 bases and the V segment lost 11 bases, leaving 13 bases of the junction unmatched. Reverse transcription of roughly 0.45 to 1 ug RNA used random hexamers. Each CDR3 protein gets one entry after TCRdb re-called the immunoSEQ multiplex PCR reads with MiXCR. Here the sample spans around 120,000 distinct CDR3 sequences, around 94% being singletons. This rearrangement joins TRBV2 to TRBJ1-2; 8 bases fit TRBD1. Input material: CD4+ T cells from PBMCs. The receptor was derived from a human donor with multiple sclerosis. The CDR3 is CASRGTGIPNYGYTF. The CDR3 DNA is TGTGCCTCTAGAGGGACAGGAATCCCAAACTATGGCTACACCTTC.